The clone carrying this T cell receptor beta chain showed up many times. Its antigen is unidentified. This entry belongs to a study of CD8 T cells in ankylosing spondylitis. The V and J ends lost 5 bases and 4 bases respectively, with 12 bases between them. CDR3 size: 14 residues. Germline V gene sequence: CDR1 MNHNS, CDR2 SASEGT. Study-wide findings and caveats: A TCR beta motif of several highly homologous variants seemed to mark ankylosing spondylitis blood. CD8+ disease-linked clones were present at relatively low frequencies in blood.

Each CDR3 protein is one row after TCRdb ran MiXCR on the 5' RACE reads. The profile shows about 340,000 distinct CDR3 sequences, around 8% of them singletons. The sequence was collected from a male donor with ankylosing spondylitis. The sequencing input was blood, either unsorted or a sorted T cell fraction (not recorded which). The gene calls are TRBV6-1 and TRBJ2-1; D is uncertain. Here the CDR3 DNA reads TGTGCCAGCAGTCCCGAAAGCATTTACAATGAGCAGTTCTTC. Residues: CASSPESIYNEQFF.